This paragraph reports one TCR beta chain. This sample was included in a study of blood T cell repertoires in COVID-19. As for the study in general: Samples of COVID-19 (acute and convalescent) were obtained from the United States, Italy and Spain. In each case, the material was cDNA or gDNA derived from T cells, B-cell-depleted T cells, or PBMCs.

Generated by immunoSEQ multiplex PCR, the TCRdb table keeps only in-frame clones and is missing some. The profile shows around 62,000 clones, around 93% of them singletons. The CDR3 spans 15 residues. Germline assignment: CDR1 LGHDT and CDR2 YNNKEL (reference sequence). The ends lost 0 bases at V and 9 bases at J; junction bases unmatched: 7. The chain combines TRBV3-1 (or the pseudogene TRBV3-2) with TRBJ2-3; 9 bases align to TRBD2. The sequence came from a man between 65 and 80 years old with active COVID-19. Sequenced material: peripheral blood. CDR3 DNA sequence: TGTGCCAGCAGCCAAGATCCCTTCCTAGCGGGGACGCAGTATTTT. Protein sequence: CASSQDPFLAGTQYF.